The 19 T cell receptor beta chains given below trace back to one sample, sequenced in a study of blood T cell repertoires in COVID-19. Sequencing was performed with immunoSEQ multiplex PCR; in TCRdb, only in-frame clones are kept and a portion is missing. The repertoire consists of around 430,000 clones, with around nine tenths occurring once and the leading ten covering roughly 9.4%. What was sequenced was PBMCs or T cells enriched from blood (not recorded which). These receptors originate from a woman aged 50 to 60 who had recovered from COVID-19.

The count of this clone is one. The rearrangement joins TRBV14 to TRBJ1-3; D is undetermined. The germline V gene encodes CDR1 SGHDN and CDR2 FVKESK. The CDR3 extends over 14 amino acids. V lost 4 bases, J lost 2 bases, and 9 bases lay in between. The chain's CDR3 is CASSPWPPGNTIYF. CDR3 nucleotides: TGTGCCAGCAGCCCCTGGCCCCCTGGAAACACCATATATTTT.

The chain recombines TRBV3-1 (or the pseudogene TRBV3-2) with TRBJ2-5; D may be TRBD2 (7 bases). Germline lookup yields CDR1 LGHDT and CDR2 YNNKEL (reference sequence). This CDR3 contains 14 residues. V lost 2 bases to trimming and J lost 5 bases, with 12 bases between them. The CDR3 nucleotides read TGTGCCAGCAGCCAAAAGGGGGGGCGGGAGACCCAGTACTTC. This encodes CASSQKGGRETQYF.

This sequence joins TRBV19 and TRBJ2-6; D might be TRBD1 (6 bases). V was clipped by 0 bases and J by 2 bases, with 17 bases between them. The CDR3 sequence is 19 residues long. The V gene's germline CDR1 is LNHDA and CDR2 SQIVND (reference sequence). CDR3 sequence (DNA): TGTGCCAGTAGTATAGACGTCCGGGGCAGGGGAACTGGGGCCAACGTCCTGACTTTC. Encoded protein: CASSIDVRGRGTGANVLTF. Looking up the rest from reference TRBV19 and TRBJ2-6 gives the full variable domain: DGGITQSPKYLFRKEGQNVTLSCEQNLNHDAMYWYRQDPGQGLRLIYYSQIVNDFQKGDIAEGYSVSREKKESFPLTVTSAQKNPTAFYLCASSIDVRGRGTGANVLTFGAGSRLTVL.

This clone was seen only once. The chain couples TRBV27 to TRBJ2-1; 8 nucleotides line up with TRBD2. Per germline, CDR1 MNHEY and CDR2 SMNVEV (reference sequence). V gave up 4 bases and J gave up 5 bases; unmatched junction bases: 7. The CDR3 runs to 15 residues. CDR3: CASSSGLGRNNEQFF. CDR3 coding DNA: TGTGCCAGCAGTTCGGGACTAGGACGAAACAATGAGCAGTTCTTC.

This clone was observed once. The genes are TRBV2 and TRBJ1-2; TRBD1 matches 8 bases. CDR3 length: 11 residues. Looked up from germline, CDR1 is SNHLY and CDR2 is FYNNEI. J was trimmed by 9 bases and V by 8 bases; bases with no gene match: 5. CDR3 loop: CASRTGFSYTF. The CDR3 DNA sequence: TGTGCCAGCCGGACAGGGTTTAGCTACACCTTC.

The rearrangement links TRBV11-2 to TRBJ2-3, with 8 bases identical to TRBD1. This CDR3 contains 16 residues. Per germline, CDR1 SGHAT and CDR2 FQNNGV. The V and J ends lost 6 bases and 0 bases, in that order; junction bases with no gene match: 8. This CDR3 is CASRELDRGSTDTQYF. The DNA for the CDR3 is TGTGCCAGCAGGGAACTAGACAGGGGAAGCACAGATACGCAGTATTTT.

The rearrangement joins TRBV27 to TRBJ1-3; a possible D gene is TRBD1 (5 bases). This CDR3 comprises 16 residues. V shed 11 bases and J shed 0 bases, with 20 bases lying between them. The germline V gene has CDR1 MNHEY and CDR2 SMNVEV (reference sequence). CDR3 residues: CASRRGGILSGNTIYF. The CDR3 nucleotides are TGTGCCTCTAGGCGGGGGGGAATACTCTCTGGAAACACCATATATTTT.

CDR3: CASSARGENTEAFF. The CDR3 DNA sequence: TGTGCCAGCAGCGCCCGGGGGGAGAACACTGAAGCTTTCTTT. The chain uses TRBV9 and TRBJ1-1, with a weak D call TRBD1 (5 bases). Germline-derived CDR1 and CDR2 are SGDLS and YYNGEE. Trimming pared 3 bases from V and 1 base from J, leaving 10 bases between. This CDR3 contains 14 residues.

The table lists this clone with a count of one. The chain combines TRBV6-5 with TRBJ2-1; 8 bases are a match to TRBD1. The V segment lost 5 bases and the J segment 0 bases; nucleotides outside the gene matches: 3. CDR3 size: 15 residues. Germline V gene data show CDR1 as MNHEY and CDR2 as SVGAGI. The CDR3 DNA follows: TGTGCCAGCAGTCGGGACAGGAGCTCCTACAATGAGCAGTTCTTC. It yields the protein CASSRDRSSYNEQFF.

The V gene is TRBV19, the J gene TRBJ2-7, with D perhaps matching TRBD1 (5 bases). Germline V gene data show CDR1 as LNHDA and CDR2 as SQIVND (reference sequence). Trimming pared 2 bases from V and 0 bases from J, leaving 11 bases between. This CDR3 spans 15 amino acids. The CDR3 sequence: CASSIMWQGSYEQYF. The CDR3 region has the DNA TGTGCCAGTAGTATAATGTGGCAGGGCTCCTACGAGCAGTACTTC.

The J gene is TRBJ1-2, the V gene TRBV2, with 8 bases matching TRBD1. V shed 7 bases, J shed 5 bases, and the junction held 9 bases outside the gene matches. The CDR3 is made up of 14 amino acids. Germline loops: CDR1 SNHLY, CDR2 FYNNEI. The CDR3 coding sequence is TGTGCCAGCACCGGACAGGGTAGAGGATATGGCTACACCTTC. Amino acids: CASTGQGRGYGYTF.

This chain joins TRBV6-5 and TRBJ1-5; 12 nucleotides agree with TRBD1. CDR3 size: 15 residues. Germline loops: CDR1 MNHEY, CDR2 SVGAGI. Trimming cost V 5 bases and J 7 bases; bases outside gene matches: 6. CDR3 sequence: CASSRDRGQGQPQHF. Here the CDR3 DNA reads TGTGCCAGCAGTAGGGACAGGGGGCAAGGACAGCCCCAGCATTTT.

The chain's CDR3 is CASSQDVHGATNEKLFF. Written as DNA, the CDR3 is TGTGCCAGCAGCCAAGACGTCCACGGTGCAACTAATGAAAAACTGTTTTTT. V is TRBV3-1 (or the pseudogene TRBV3-2) and J is TRBJ1-4, with D unclear. CDR3 size: 17 residues. Germline CDR1 LGHDT, CDR2 YNNKEL (reference sequence). Trimming cost V 0 bases and J 0 bases, with 11 bases left between them.

The chain carries TRBV2 and TRBJ1-1, with TRBD1 matching over 7 bases. This CDR3 contains 14 residues. V shed 5 bases, J shed 6 bases, and the junction held 9 bases outside the gene matches. Germline V gene lookup returns CDR1 SNHLY and CDR2 FYNNEI. CDR3 nucleotide sequence: TGTGCCAGCAGTTTGGAGGGGGCAATGTCTGAAGCTTTCTTT. Translating it yields CASSLEGAMSEAFF.

The chain links TRBV7-3 to TRBJ1-1; no clear D. Trimming took 5 bases from V and 4 from J, leaving 11 bases between them. This CDR3 has 13 amino acids. CDR1 and CDR2 (germline): SGHTA, FQGTGA. The CDR3 DNA reads as TGTGCCAGCAGCCAAGGGAGGGTCACTGAAGCTTTCTTT. This codes for CASSQGRVTEAFF.

DNA for the CDR3: TGTGCCAGCAGGGAGAATAGTAGGAATTCACCCCTCCACTTT. It specifies CASRENSRNSPLHF. The chain carries TRBV3-1 (or the pseudogene TRBV3-2) and TRBJ1-6, with no clear D. There are 14 residues in the CDR3. V lost 6 bases, J lost 7 bases, and 13 bases lay in between. Per germline, CDR1 LGHDT and CDR2 YNNKEL (reference sequence).

The chain has TRBV7-9 and TRBJ1-6; 9 nucleotides match TRBD1. Germline V CDR1 and CDR2: SEHNR, FQNEAQ (reference sequence). The CDR3 covers 17 residues. With 0 bases clipped from V and 10 bases from J, the junction kept 10 bases outside the gene matches. This CDR3 reads CASSLAKPGQGTSPLHF. CDR3 nucleotides: TGTGCCAGCAGCTTAGCGAAACCGGGACAGGGAACCTCACCCCTCCACTTT.

This clone was seen more than once but under ten times. The J gene is TRBJ1-2, the V gene TRBV7-9, with D perhaps matching TRBD1 (5 bases). The CDR3 length is 13 residues. Between the trimmed V and J ends, which lost 4 bases and 12 bases, there was a span of 18 bases. Germline V gives CDR1 SEHNR, CDR2 FQNEAQ (reference sequence). This CDR3 reads CASSSDSAYPDTF. The CDR3 DNA reads as TGTGCCAGCAGCTCCGACAGCGCGTACCCGGACACCTTC.

The chain has TRBV10-2 and TRBJ2-3; TRBD1 aligns across 10 bases. V shed 3 bases, J shed 3 bases, and the junction held 3 bases outside the gene matches. CDR1 is WSHSY and CDR2 is SAAADI in the germline V gene. The CDR3 has 15 amino acids. The DNA for the CDR3 is TGCGCCAGCAGTGAATGGGACAGGGGAACAGATACGCAGTATTTT. Translation gives CASSEWDRGTDTQYF.